This T cell receptor (beta chain) was obtained from a study of cytomegalovirus exposure and HLA in healthy donors. Study context: Genotyping of about 400 donors showed that over 80% belonged to the Caucasian-associated ancestry cluster.

13 Jbeta primers and 60 Vbeta primers were used for the PCR. Assay: immunoSEQ multiplex PCR; the TCRdb copy retains only in-frame clones and omits some. The repertoire holds roughly 90,000 clones, approximately 80% seen once, with 3.4% in the top ten. The study's findings and limits: The HLA-A and HLA-B alleles of most subjects were reportedly predicted accurately from TCR beta sequences. For most TCR beta V segments, an earlier analysis put the productive rate at about 87% or about 30% of the time.

As regards this clone: Its specificity is not known.

Looked up from germline, CDR1 is MDHEN and CDR2 is SYDVKM. This CDR3 is 13 amino acids long. The receptor was derived from a young man in good health and CMV-seropositive. This chain links TRBV28 with TRBJ2-5; perhaps TRBD2 as D (6 bases). The J call may be mistaken, given a closer DNA end match to TRBJ2-7. The specimen sequenced was PBMCs. DNA of the CDR3: TGTGCCAGCATATCGGGACTCGCCTACGAGCAGTACTTC. As protein: CASISGLAYEQYF.